A selection of T cell receptor beta chains follows, all from one sample in a study of T-cell reconstitution after alpha-beta-depleted transplantation in children. TCRdb ran MiXCR on the PCR reads and lists one entry per CDR3 protein. Among about 640,000 distinct CDR3 sequences listed, 10% to 15% were seen once. The sample in question was PBMCs, mostly from graft donor cells, obtained 360 days after TCRalphabeta/CD19-depleted stem cell transplant. The receptors were gathered from a male patient aged 5 to 17 who had a stem cell transplant for acute myeloid leukemia, so the T cells may come from the graft donor. Both conserved end residues are part of each CDR3. A D gene is named only where the DNA matches it firmly. Only some rows state a clone size, as once, few, many or a class for expanded clones.

D gene,CDR3 length,V gene,J gene,clone size,CDR3 DNA,CDR3 protein
-,12,TRBV20-1,TRBJ1-1,-,TGCAGTGCTGGAGGACAGCCTTCTGAAGCTTTCTTT,CSAGGQPSEAFF
TRBD2,16,TRBV2,TRBJ2-5,few,TGTGCCAGCAAATCGAACCTCCTAGCGGGTAGTGAGACCCAGTACTTC,CASKSNLLAGSETQYF
-,12,TRBV30,TRBJ2-6,few,TGTGCCTGGAGGCTCCTTCCTCGGGTCCTGACTTTC,CAWRLLPRVLTF
-,16,TRBV5-1,TRBJ2-5,few,TGCGCCAGCAGCTTGGGGGGGACCGCACTCCAAGAGACCCAGTACTTC,CASSLGGTALQETQYF
TRBD2,16,TRBV10-3,TRBJ2-1,-,TGTGCCATCAGTGAGGGACTAGCGGGAGGGCGTAATGAGCAGTTCTTC,CAISEGLAGGRNEQFF
-,15,TRBV28,TRBJ1-3,-,TGTGCCAGCAGCCCCCCCGGATTAATTGGAAACACCATATATTTT,CASSPPGLIGNTIYF
-,16,TRBV7-2,TRBJ2-1,few,TGTGCCAGCAGCCCCGAATTTCGCCGGGCAGACAATGAGCAGTTCTTC,CASSPEFRRADNEQFF
-,15,TRBV7-2,TRBJ2-3,few,TGTGCCAGCAGCACTCCGGGATTTCTTACAGATACGCAGTATTTT,CASSTPGFLTDTQYF
TRBD2,16,TRBV20-1,TRBJ2-1,few,TGCAGTGCTACCGGACTAGCGGGAGGGGGGGGCAATGAGCAGTTCTTC,CSATGLAGGGGNEQFF
-,15,TRBV18,TRBJ2-1,many,TGTGCCAGCTCACCACCAGAACTAGCTCGGGGTGAGCAGTTCTTC,CASSPPELARGEQFF
TRBD2,14,TRBV29-1,TRBJ2-1,few,TGCAGCGTTGTCAGGACTAGCGCGGACAATGAGCAGTTCTTC,CSVVRTSADNEQFF
-,16,TRBV20-1,TRBJ2-5,few,TGCAGTGCTAGAGTTGTGGGCAGCGGTGGTAGGGAGACCCAGTACTTC,CSARVVGSGGRETQYF
-,15,TRBV4-3,TRBJ1-1,-,TGCGCCAGCAGCCAACTACTAGGCCCAAACACTGAAGCTTTCTTT,CASSQLLGPNTEAFF
-,15,TRBV11-2,TRBJ2-4,few,TGTGCCAGCAGTCTTATGGGACTAGCCAAAAACATTCAGTACTTC,CASSLMGLAKNIQYF
TRBD1,15,TRBV4-3,TRBJ2-7,-,TGCGCCAGCAGCCCAAAAAATGACAGGGGTTACGAGCAGTACTTC,CASSPKNDRGYEQYF
-,15,TRBV12-3/TRBV12-4,TRBJ2-2,many,TGTGCCAGCAGAACTCGACTAGCGAACACCGGGGAGCTGTTTTTT,CASRTRLANTGELFF
TRBD2,17,TRBV7-6,TRBJ2-1,-,TGTGCCAGCAGCTCCCCTTATACTAGCGGGAGGGGGGGTGAGCAGTTCTTC,CASSSPYTSGRGGEQFF